The 20 T cell receptor beta chains given below trace back to one sample, sequenced in a study of T cell repertoires in ileal Crohn's disease. Sample time point: neoterminal ileum biopsy at postoperative endoscopy, about 6 months after surgery. Assay used: immunoSEQ multiplex PCR; TCRdb lists only in-frame clones, some missing. The sample yields nearly 11,000 clones, roughly 72% seen once. The sequenced material came from ileal tissue. The receptors were sampled from an adult with Crohn's disease.

The chain combines TRBV5-1 with TRBJ2-2; D is unclear. Trimming cost V 1 base and J 0 bases, with 7 bases left between them. Germline V CDR1 and CDR2: SGHRS, YFSETQ. The CDR3 runs 15 residues. This CDR3 is CASSLPGTNTGELFF. The CDR3 DNA reads as TGCGCCAGCAGCTTGCCCGGTACGAACACCGGGGAGCTGTTTTTT.

J is TRBJ1-1 and V is TRBV29-1, with TRBD1 identical over 7 bases. The junction had 4 bases not matched to a gene; V was cut back by 6 bases and J by 6 bases. Germline assignment: CDR1 SQVTM and CDR2 ANQGSEA. This CDR3 region has 11 residues. The CDR3 bases are TGCAGCGTAGGACAGGCCGCTGAAGCTTTCTTT. Residues: CSVGQAAEAFF.

Only a few counts were recorded for this clone. The V and J genes are TRBV7-3 and TRBJ2-3; TRBD2 aligns across 13 bases. Per germline, CDR1 SGHTA and CDR2 FQGTGA. J lost 4 bases, V lost 4 bases, and 5 bases had no gene match. The length of the CDR3 is 16 residues. The CDR3 loop reads CASSSLAGGVADTQYF. Here the CDR3 DNA reads TGTGCCAGCAGCTCACTAGCGGGAGGGGTGGCAGATACGCAGTATTTT.

The chain employs TRBV9 and TRBJ1-4; D unclear. Trimming stripped 5 bases from V and 8 bases from J, with 19 bases between. This CDR3 is 15 amino acids long. CDR1 SGDLS and CDR2 YYNGEE come from the germline V gene. CDR3 nucleotide sequence: TGTGCCAGCAGTTCTCAAAGCGGGGATGGGGAAAAACTGTTTTTT. It is translated as CASSSQSGDGEKLFF.

The chain is built from TRBV29-1 and TRBJ1-2; TRBD1 agrees at 7 bases. Losses at the gene ends were 2 bases for V and 5 bases for J; bases not matched to a gene: 5. The CDR3 extends over 13 amino acids. Germline V lookup: CDR1 SQVTM, CDR2 ANQGSEA. CDR3 in amino acids: CSVELRTGYGYTF. In DNA, the CDR3 is TGCAGCGTTGAACTCAGGACAGGATATGGCTACACCTTC. The variable domain in full, with the rest retrieved from reference TRBV29-1 and TRBJ1-2, is SAVISQKPSRDICQRGTSLTIQCQVDSQVTMMFWYRQQPGQSLTLIATANQGSEATYESGFVIDKFPISRPNLTFSTLTVSNMSPEDSSIYLCSVELRTGYGYTFGSGTRLTVV.

Here the CDR3 DNA reads TGCGCCAGCAGCTCCGGACAGGACTATGGCTACACCTTC. Its protein is CASSSGQDYGYTF. The chain joins TRBV5-1 to TRBJ1-2; 7 positions agree with TRBD1. CDR3 length equals 13 residues. The ends lost 3 bases at V and 3 bases at J; junction bases unmatched: 2. Germline V CDR1 and CDR2: SGHRS, YFSETQ.

This clone was seen a handful of times. The rearrangement joins TRBV29-1 to TRBJ1-2, with 8 positions matching TRBD1. The CDR3 consists of 13 residues. J was trimmed by 4 bases and V by 2 bases; bases with no gene match: 3. Germline CDR1 SQVTM, CDR2 ANQGSEA. The CDR3 reads CSVELQGAYGYTF. The CDR3 region has the DNA TGCAGCGTTGAATTGCAGGGGGCCTATGGCTACACCTTC. Drawing the rest from reference TRBV29-1 and TRBJ1-2, the complete variable domain is SAVISQKPSRDICQRGTSLTIQCQVDSQVTMMFWYRQQPGQSLTLIATANQGSEATYESGFVIDKFPISRPNLTFSTLTVSNMSPEDSSIYLCSVELQGAYGYTFGSGTRLTVV.

The chain couples TRBV6-1 to TRBJ1-4; 7 bases match TRBD1. Germline-derived CDR1 and CDR2 are MNHNS and SASEGT. CDR3 length: 14 amino acids. V lost 4 bases, J lost 8 bases, and 7 bases stayed unmatched. The CDR3 is CASSGGTDAEKLFF. The CDR3 DNA reads TGTGCCAGCAGTGGCGGGACAGACGCCGAAAAACTGTTTTTT.

This chain uses TRBV7-2 with TRBJ1-5; 7 positions agree with TRBD1. Trimming took 1 base from V and 5 from J; bases not matched to a gene: 5. CDR1 SGHTA and CDR2 FQGNSA come from the germline V gene. The CDR3 runs to 15 residues. The CDR3 protein is CASSLGTGLHQPQHF. The CDR3 coding sequence is TGTGCCAGCAGCTTAGGGACAGGCCTTCATCAGCCCCAGCATTTT.

The CDR3 protein is CASTVDPSPRINEQFF. The CDR3 DNA follows: TGTGCCAGCACCGTAGACCCCTCACCGCGGATCAATGAGCAGTTCTTC. J is TRBJ2-1 and V is TRBV5-4; D is ambiguous. V lost 6 bases and J 6 bases, leaving 22 bases between the germline ends. Germline V gene data show CDR1 as SGHNT and CDR2 as YYREEE (reference sequence). This CDR3 has 16 residues.

This clone was seen only once. The V call is TRBV30, the J call TRBJ2-5; the match to TRBD1 covers 8 bases. The CDR3 consists of 14 residues. V trimming: 5 bases; J trimming: 2 bases; junction bases outside the gene matches: 7. CDR1 is GTSNPN, CDR2 SVGIG, per germline (reference sequence). CDR3 sequence (DNA): TGTGCCTGGCGAACAGGGGGACCTCAAGAGACCCAGTACTTC. This gives the protein CAWRTGGPQETQYF.

This chain joins TRBV18 and TRBJ1-4, with no clear D. The CDR3 contains 17 residues. Germline V lookup: CDR1 KGHSH, CDR2 LQKENI. V lost 2 bases, J lost 0 bases, and 13 bases lay in between. CDR3 DNA: TGTGCCAGCTCACCAGTCAGACAATCCGCAACTAATGAAAAACTGTTTTTT. It encodes CASSPVRQSATNEKLFF.

This clone was observed once. J is TRBJ2-7 and V is TRBV27, with TRBD1 identical over 9 bases. Germline-derived CDR1 and CDR2 are MNHEY and SMNVEV (reference sequence). Losses at the gene ends were 7 bases for V and 1 base for J; bases not matched to a gene: 5. The CDR3 totals 14 residues. CDR3 in DNA: TGTGCCAGCATGCCACAGGGGGCTTCCTACGAGCAGTACTTC. It yields the protein CASMPQGASYEQYF.

This chain joins TRBV6-5 and TRBJ1-2, with D perhaps matching TRBD1 (6 bases). The germline V gene encodes CDR1 MNHEY and CDR2 SVGAGI. CDR3 length: 13 residues. V lost 6 bases, J lost 8 bases, and 16 bases lay in between. The CDR3 DNA sequence: TGTGCCAGCAGCAACCGGGGGGCGCAGGGCTACACCTTC. Translating it yields CASSNRGAQGYTF.

The chain combines TRBV30 with TRBJ1-4, with D hard to call. This CDR3 spans 14 amino acids. CDR1 and CDR2 (germline): GTSNPN, SVGIG (reference sequence). Trimming stripped 1 base from V and 0 bases from J, with 6 bases between. The CDR3: CAWSDYSTNEKLFF. The DNA of the CDR3 is TGTGCCTGGAGTGATTATTCAACTAATGAAAAACTGTTTTTT.

Turning to this clone: Mismatch with germline at one junction end may stem from a read error. The rearrangement uses TRBV5-6 and TRBJ2-7, with TRBD2 matching over 7 bases. Germline lookup yields CDR1 SGHDT and CDR2 YYEEEE. This CDR3 is 14 amino acids long. In DNA form, the CDR3 reads TGTGCCAGCAGCTTGGCCGGGAGGTCCTTCGAGCAGTACTTC. Translated: CASSLAGRSFEQYF.

V and J are TRBV5-1 and TRBJ2-7; D is possibly TRBD2 (6 bases). The CDR3 extends over 16 amino acids. The V end lost 0 bases, the J end lost 0 bases, and 13 bases lay between the germline ends. From germline, CDR1 is SGHRS and CDR2 YFSETQ. The DNA of the CDR3 is TGCGCCAGCAGCTTGGGCAGTAGCGGTAGCTCCTACGAGCAGTACTTC. It codes for CASSLGSSGSSYEQYF. The whole variable domain, remainder taken from reference TRBV5-1 and TRBJ2-7, is KAGVTQTPRYLIKTRGQQVTLSCSPISGHRSVSWYQQTPGQGLQFLFEYFSETQRNKGNFPGRFSGRQFSNSRSEMNVSTLELGDSALYLCASSLGSSGSSYEQYFGPGTRLTVT.

The J gene is TRBJ2-1, the V gene TRBV9; 7 nucleotides align to TRBD2. The J segment lost 4 bases and the V segment lost 0 bases, leaving 4 bases of the junction unmatched. Looked up from germline, CDR1 is SGDLS and CDR2 is YYNGEE. This CDR3 is built from 15 residues. The CDR3 region is CASSVGSGDYNEQFF. CDR3 nucleotides: TGTGCCAGCAGCGTAGGGAGCGGGGATTACAATGAGCAGTTCTTC.

This chain uses TRBV4-1 with TRBJ2-1, with 14 bases aligning to TRBD2. The CDR3 loop spans 16 amino acids. CDR1 and CDR2 from the germline V gene are MGHRA and YSYEKL. The V gene end was trimmed by 3 bases and the J gene end by 10 bases; junction bases not matched to a gene: 8. The CDR3 DNA sequence: TGCGCCAGCAGCCACAGACTAGCGGGAGGGCCCCTCGAGCAGTTCTTC. Translation: CASSHRLAGGPLEQFF.

The chain is built from TRBV13 and TRBJ1-2; D call uncertain. Germline CDR1 is PRHDT and CDR2 is FYEKMQ (reference sequence). V was shortened by 1 base and J by 4 bases, with 10 bases between the two germline ends. The CDR3 loop spans 14 amino acids. CDR3 amino acids: CASSLDLGIYGYTF. The CDR3 DNA reads as TGTGCCAGCAGCTTAGATCTGGGCATCTATGGCTACACCTTC. Filled out from reference TRBV13 and TRBJ1-2, the complete variable domain reads AAGVIQSPRHLIKEKRETATLKCYPIPRHDTVYWYQQGPGQDPQFLISFYEKMQSDKGSIPDRFSAQQFSDYHSELNMSSLELGDSALYFCASSLDLGIYGYTFGSGTRLTVV.